This T cell receptor beta chain was captured by sequencing in a study of T cells in Graves' hyperthyroidism and ophthalmopathy. This clonotype was counted a few times. Using RNA transcripts as the source, TCR beta CDR3 regions were amplified. In the first-round RT-PCR of the TCR CDR3, the HTBI primer set was used. Each CDR3 protein is one row after TCRdb ran MiXCR on the multiplex PCR reads. The sample includes 300,000 to 400,000 distinct CDR3 sequences, about 21% of them seen just once. The CDR3 runs to 15 residues. The germline CDR1 and CDR2 sequences are DFQATT and SNEGSKA (reference sequence). J gave up 0 bases and V 3 bases, and 8 bases lay outside the gene matches.

The sequenced sample consisted of blood. The rearrangement joins TRBV20-1 to TRBJ2-7; 7 nucleotides line up with TRBD1. This TCR derives from a woman between 50 and 59 years old with Graves' hyperthyroidism. The CDR3 region has the DNA TGCAGTGCTAGCCGGACAGGTAGGAGCTCCTACGAGCAGTACTTC. This encodes CSASRTGRSSYEQYF.